This TCR beta chain was retrieved from a study of T cells in tuberculosis. The germline V gene encodes CDR1 MNHEY and CDR2 SMNVEV (reference sequence). V lost 3 bases to trimming and J lost 8 bases, with 14 bases between them. The CDR3 spans 14 residues. Comments on this clone: Antigen specificity is unknown.

General observations from the study: GMM-specific TCRs were nearer to active tuberculosis alpha repertoires, suggesting expansion.

Clones were sequenced by immunoSEQ multiplex PCR, and TCRdb holds only the in-frame ones, with some missing. The sample lists about 34,000 clones; around 90% were seen once. The time point here: new active TB diagnosis, blood taken before or within 7 days of starting treatment. Patients were newly diagnosed, HIV-seronegative, and aged 18 or older. The sequence was collected from an adult with tuberculosis. The sample was PBMCs, taken at tuberculosis diagnosis. The chain links TRBV27 to TRBJ2-1; possible D gene TRBD2, 7 bases. CDR3 sequence: CASSFVGGPHEQFF. In DNA, the CDR3 is TGTGCCAGCAGTTTCGTGGGGGGGCCCCATGAGCAGTTCTTC.